Given below is one TCR beta chain in context. Trimming cost V 6 bases and J 0 bases; bases outside gene matches: 7. This CDR3 region has 16 residues. The germline V gene encodes CDR1 LGHNA and CDR2 YSLEER. Per the original data handling: Cell counts per sample came from amplifying reference gene primers. Method: immunoSEQ multiplex PCR; TCRdb's copy keeps in-frame clones and lacks some. V and J calls and clone size are those listed in that table; D and trimming were worked out from the DNA. This sample has tens of thousands of clones; about nine tenths occur once, and the top ten carry 9.5% to 13%. This sample was included in a study of blood T cell repertoires in COVID-19. Background on the study: Researchers got acute and convalescent COVID-19 samples from the United States, Italy and Spain. PBMCs, B-cell-depleted T cells, or T cells were the source of the cDNA or gDNA that made up the material.

Sequenced: peripheral blood. This sequence was found in a man in his 70s with acute or convalescent COVID-19. V gene TRBV4-3 combines with J gene TRBJ1-4; 7 nucleotides line up with TRBD1. The CDR3, as DNA: TGCGCCAGCAGTCGGGCACAGGGGACAACTAATGAAAAACTGTTTTTT. As protein: CASSRAQGTTNEKLFF.